Each of the 24 T cell receptor beta chains below was sequenced from the same sample in a study of CD8+CD57+ T cells in acquired aplastic anemia. The TCR beta profiling, which covered VDJ combination and CDR3 sequence, was carried out using genomic DNA as the template. TCRdb re-derived calls from the reads in MiXCR, one entry per CDR3 protein. Here the sample spans over 150,000 distinct CDR3 sequences, about 48% being singletons. Patients picked for sequencing had shown CD8+CD57+ cell expansion detected by flow cytometry. Sample: sorted CD4+, CD8+, or CD8+CD57+ T cells (not recorded which) from PBMCs. The receptors derive from a human donor with aplastic anemia.

In this sample, this clonotype turned up many times. The V and J genes are TRBV5-1 and TRBJ2-3; 7 nucleotides line up with TRBD2. The ends lost 6 bases at V and 2 bases at J; junction bases unmatched: 6. Germline values: CDR1 SGHRS, CDR2 YFSETQ. The CDR3 has 14 amino acids. The CDR3 region is CASTPGGFTDTQYF. DNA for the CDR3: TGCGCCAGCACCCCGGGGGGTTTCACAGATACGCAGTATTTT.

This chain uses TRBV25-1 with TRBJ1-2, with D perhaps matching TRBD1 (5 bases). The CDR3 is 15 amino acids. The germline V gene encodes CDR1 MGHDK and CDR2 SYGVNS. V was shortened by 8 bases and J by 7 bases, with 23 bases between the two germline ends. CDR3 amino acids: CASRAEGGAGTGYTF. The CDR3 DNA follows: TGTGCCAGCCGAGCTGAAGGAGGGGCAGGGACTGGCTACACCTTC.

The chain joins TRBV15 to TRBJ1-1; no reliable D call. The CDR3 extends over 14 amino acids. Germline V gene sequence: CDR1 LNHNV, CDR2 YYDKDF (reference sequence). The V gene lost 6 bases and the J gene lost 2 bases, with 13 bases spanning the gap. This chain's CDR3 is CATSPVGFNTEAFF. CDR3 DNA: TGTGCCACCAGTCCGGTCGGATTCAACACTGAAGCTTTCTTT.

This clonotype was picked up many times. The V and J genes are TRBV20-1 and TRBJ2-7; 9 positions agree with TRBD2. V gave up 0 bases and J gave up 3 bases; unmatched junction bases: 6. The CDR3 loop spans 15 amino acids. CDR1 DFQATT and CDR2 SNEGSKA come from the germline V gene (reference sequence). CDR3 DNA: TGCAGTGCTAGAGATTCCAGCGGGGGGATCTACGAGCAGTACTTC. Translating gives CSARDSSGGIYEQYF.

This clonotype was recorded a few times. The V gene is TRBV7-2, the J gene TRBJ2-5; no definite D call. Trimming took 6 bases from V and 2 from J, leaving 10 bases between them. In germline, CDR1 is SGHTA, CDR2 FQGNSA. The CDR3 sequence is 13 residues long. CDR3 coding DNA: TGTGCCAGCAGTCCCTCCCCTCAAGAGACCCAGTACTTC. Translating gives CASSPSPQETQYF.

This clonotype was found a few times. The rearrangement uses TRBV20-1 and TRBJ2-7; D remains unclear. The V gene lost 1 base and the J gene lost 6 bases, with 13 bases spanning the gap. Germline V gene data show CDR1 as DFQATT and CDR2 as SNEGSKA (reference sequence). There are 13 residues in the CDR3. This chain's CDR3 is CSARGLVAGEQYF. CDR3 nucleotides: TGCAGTGCTAGAGGTTTAGTTGCCGGCGAGCAGTACTTC.

V usage is TRBV14 and J usage is TRBJ2-7; 9 bases are shared with TRBD2. V dropped 4 bases and J dropped 4; count of bases not matched to a gene: 8. The germline V gene encodes CDR1 SGHDN and CDR2 FVKESK. This CDR3 is built from 15 residues. For the CDR3, the DNA is TGTGCCAGCAGCCGAGTAGCGGGGGCGCAGTACGAGCAGTACTTC. Translating gives CASSRVAGAQYEQYF.

The rearrangement joins TRBV15 to TRBJ2-3; D possibly corresponds to TRBD1 (5 bases). This CDR3 spans 13 amino acids. Trimming took off 0 bases at V and 4 bases at J, with 5 bases between the two ends. CDR1 LNHNV and CDR2 YYDKDF come from the germline V gene (reference sequence). Here the CDR3 reads CATSRDRADTQYF. The DNA of the CDR3 is TGTGCCACCAGCAGAGACAGGGCAGATACGCAGTATTTT.

The rearrangement joins TRBV25-1 to TRBJ1-1; D is unclear. Germline V lookup: CDR1 MGHDK, CDR2 SYGVNS. Trimming shortened V by 3 bases and J by 4 bases, and 6 bases separated the two germline ends. The CDR3 length is 12 residues. CDR3 loop: CASSDRCTEAFF. The DNA for the CDR3 is TGTGCCAGCAGTGACAGATGCACTGAAGCTTTCTTT.

Regarding this clonotype: A clone one base away is much larger, so this may be a read error. The chain joins TRBV5-6 to TRBJ1-3; TRBD1 matches 8 bases. Germline V gene lookup returns CDR1 SGHDT and CDR2 YYEEEE. With V trimmed by 4 bases and J by 4 bases, 10 bases remained unmatched. The CDR3 totals 16 residues. The CDR3, as DNA: TGTGCCAGCAGCCCCGGTCCAGGGGGCGGAGGAAACACCATATATTTT. Translation: CASSPGPGGGGNTIYF. The whole variable domain, filled in from reference TRBV5-6 and TRBJ1-3, reads DAGVTQSPTHLIKTRGQQVTLRCSPKSGHDTVSWYQQALGQGPQFIFQYYEEEERQRGNFPDRFSGHQFPNYSSELNVNALLLGDSALYLCASSPGPGGGGNTIYFGEGSWLTVV.

The rearrangement links TRBV10-3 to TRBJ2-1, with 7 bases matching TRBD2. The germline gives CDR1 ENHRY, CDR2 SYGVKD. The V gene end was trimmed by 4 bases and the J gene end by 4 bases; junction bases not matched to a gene: 4. This CDR3 comprises 14 residues. DNA for the CDR3: TGTGCCATCAGTGGGGGGGGTGTTTACAATGAGCAGTTCTTC. Translating gives CAISGGGVYNEQFF.

This clonotype occurred many times. The CDR3, as DNA: TGTGCCAGCAGTGAAGCCCAGTTTCGGGATCAATCACGGCCCCAGCATTTT. Translated, it gives CASSEAQFRDQSRPQHF. The chain couples TRBV6-1 to TRBJ1-5; D ambiguous. The germline V gene has CDR1 MNHNS and CDR2 SASEGT. The germline V and J ends were trimmed by 0 bases and 9 bases, with 21 bases remaining between them. The CDR3 loop spans 17 amino acids.

The chain is built from TRBV6-2 or TRBV6-3 and TRBJ2-2; no firm D call. Germline CDR1 reads MNHEY; CDR2 reads SVGEGT. The V gene lost 2 bases and the J gene lost 4 bases, with 11 bases spanning the gap. The CDR3 loop spans 15 amino acids. The CDR3 region has the DNA TGTGCCAGCAGTTACGATACAGCAGTCACCGGGGAGCTGTTTTTT. This sequence encodes CASSYDTAVTGELFF.

This clonotype was picked up a small number of times. The CDR3 nucleotides read TGTGCCAGCACCTCACAGGGGGCAAAGGACACAGATACGCAGTATTTT. Its protein product is CASTSQGAKDTDTQYF. The chain has TRBV6-1 and TRBJ2-3, with TRBD1 identical over 9 bases. The germline V gene encodes CDR1 MNHNS and CDR2 SASEGT. This CDR3 region has 16 residues. Trimming at V came to 7 bases and at J to 2 bases, leaving 10 bases not matched to a gene.

This clonotype has at least ten counts. V gene TRBV2 combines with J gene TRBJ1-2, with 8 bases identical to TRBD1. J gave up 6 bases and V 2 bases, and 5 bases lay outside the gene matches. The germline V gene encodes CDR1 SNHLY and CDR2 FYNNEI. This CDR3 contains 14 residues. CDR3 coding DNA: TGTGCCAGCAGTGAATACAGGGGGAGGAATGGCTACACCTTC. Its translation is CASSEYRGRNGYTF.

The chain combines TRBV9 with TRBJ1-6; no definite D call. Trimming cost V 1 base and J 5 bases, with 7 bases left between them. CDR1 is SGDLS, CDR2 YYNGEE, per germline. This CDR3 spans 14 amino acids. In nucleotides, the CDR3 is TGTGCCAGCAGCGTACGGCAGGATAATTCACCCCTCCACTTT. Translating gives CASSVRQDNSPLHF.

As for this clonotype: A clone one base away is much larger, so this may be a read error. This chain links TRBV11-2 with TRBJ1-1; no reliable D call. Trimming pared 5 bases from V and 10 bases from J, leaving 17 bases between. CDR1 and CDR2 from the germline V gene are SGHAT and FQNNGV. This CDR3 spans 13 amino acids. CDR3 sequence: CASSPWAMGIAFF. The CDR3 DNA follows: TGTGCCAGCAGCCCCTGGGCCATGGGGATAGCTTTCTTT.

The chain combines TRBV29-1 with TRBJ2-5; unclear D gene. V dropped 5 bases and J dropped 2 bases, with 9 bases sitting between them. Germline lookup yields CDR1 SQVTM and CDR2 ANQGSEA. This CDR3 region has 12 residues. CDR3 bases: TGCAGCGTTCGTCCAGCTCAAGAGACCCAGTACTTC. Its protein product is CSVRPAQETQYF.

The rearrangement uses TRBV15 and TRBJ2-7; 10 nucleotides align to TRBD2. The CDR3 sequence is 15 residues long. The V and J ends lost 1 base and 2 bases, in that order; junction bases with no gene match: 2. In germline, CDR1 is LNHNV, CDR2 YYDKDF (reference sequence). For the CDR3, the DNA is TGTGCCACCAGCAGAGCTAGCGGGGGAGCCTACGAGCAGTACTTC. Translation gives CATSRASGGAYEQYF.

Many counts were recorded for this clonotype. V and J are TRBV6-2 or TRBV6-3 and TRBJ2-6, with D tentatively TRBD1 (6 bases). Trimming left V 6 bases short and J 2 bases short, with 11 bases between. Germline V gene data show CDR1 as MNHEY and CDR2 as SVGEGT. The CDR3 consists of 15 residues. CDR3 amino acids: CASSYREAGANVLTF. The CDR3 DNA follows: TGTGCCAGCAGCTACAGGGAAGCTGGGGCCAACGTCCTGACTTTC.

This clonotype came up once. The chain uses TRBV20-1 and TRBJ1-1, with D perhaps TRBD1 (6 bases). Germline values: CDR1 DFQATT, CDR2 SNEGSKA (reference sequence). The CDR3 has 18 residues. Trimming removed 6 bases at V and 4 bases at J, with 30 bases between. The CDR3 bases are TGCAGTGCCCACAGGCCCGGGACAAACTCCTACCTCGGCACTGAAGCTTTCTTT. Translating it yields CSAHRPGTNSYLGTEAFF.

There are many counts of this clonotype. The chain has TRBV12-3 or TRBV12-4 and TRBJ1-6; D might be TRBD1 (5 bases). CDR3 length: 14 amino acids. With 3 bases removed from V and 9 bases from J, the gap between germline ends came to 12 bases. Here the CDR3 reads CASSFRQGGSPLHF. For the CDR3, the DNA is TGTGCCAGCAGTTTTCGGCAGGGAGGTTCACCCCTCCACTTT.

The chain couples TRBV9 to TRBJ2-7; possibly TRBD2 for D (7 bases). Germline V gives CDR1 SGDLS, CDR2 YYNGEE. CDR3 size: 13 residues. The germline V and J ends were trimmed by 6 bases and 4 bases, with 14 bases remaining between them. CDR3 DNA sequence: TGTGCCAGCAAAGGGGGAGGGGGGTACGAGCAGTACTTC. Its translation: CASKGGGGYEQYF.

The CDR3 here is CSVVQGASGYTF. CDR3 bases: TGCAGCGTAGTACAGGGGGCGAGTGGCTACACCTTC. V gene TRBV29-1 combines with J gene TRBJ1-2, with 9 bases fitting TRBD1. The germline CDR1 and CDR2 sequences are SQVTM and ANQGSEA. The CDR3 runs 12 residues. V lost 6 bases, J lost 7 bases, and 6 bases stayed unmatched.